The 23 T cell receptor beta chains below come from one sample, sequenced in a study of Graves' ophthalmopathy and Graves' hyperthyroidism (dated 2018 in TCRdb). Sequenced using an Illumina HiSeq 2000. TCR beta CDR3 regions were amplified from RNA transcripts for repertoire sequencing. HTBI primers and the Qiagen OneStep RT-PCR kit were used in a first-round RT-PCR, which was followed by a second-round multiplex PCR, size selection and purification. TCRdb handled the public reads itself, with Q25 trimming in fastp and clone calling in MiXCR, and kept productive beta chains. All rows with the same CDR3 protein become a single entry with the most common DNA and genes. The sample table shows 200,000 to 250,000 distinct CDR3 sequences, and about 22% are seen once. The top ten hold roughly 44% of the sample. The sample comprised peripheral blood. These receptors all come from a woman in her fifties or sixties with Graves' ophthalmopathy. Donor details come from another sample of the same person, matched by shared clones.

This clonotype was counted many times. The chain uses TRBV20-1 and TRBJ2-5; TRBD2 matches 7 bases. The CDR3 has 14 residues. V gave up 3 bases and J gave up 4 bases; unmatched junction bases: 8. The V gene's germline CDR1 is DFQATT and CDR2 SNEGSKA (reference sequence). As DNA, the CDR3 is TGCAGTGCTAGTAGACTAGCTGTTTTAGAGACCCAGTACTTC. It encodes CSASRLAVLETQYF.

This chain joins TRBV9 and TRBJ1-1; possibly TRBD1 for D (6 bases). Germline CDR1 and CDR2: SGDLS and YYNGEE. The length of the CDR3 is 19 residues. Deletions cut 5 bases from V and 0 bases from J, with 26 bases between. This CDR3 reads CASSPNPTGGARMNTEAFF. CDR3 DNA sequence: TGTGCCAGCAGTCCAAACCCGACAGGAGGGGCTAGGATGAACACTGAAGCTTTCTTT. The full variable domain, with the rest looked up from reference TRBV9 and TRBJ1-1, is DSGVTQTPKHLITATGQRVTLRCSPRSGDLSVYWYQQSLDQGLQFLIQYYNGEERAKGNILERFSAQQFPDLHSELNLSSLELGDSALYFCASSPNPTGGARMNTEAFFGQGTRLTVV.

This clonotype was counted at least ten times. The genes are TRBV7-8 and TRBJ2-7; 9 bases match TRBD1. The germline V gene has CDR1 SGHVS and CDR2 FQNEAQ. The CDR3 length is 15 residues. Unmatched junction bases numbered 9, after V lost 5 bases and J lost 4 bases. CDR3 loop: CASSPGGGQGYEQYF. CDR3 coding DNA: TGTGCCAGCAGCCCAGGCGGGGGACAGGGATACGAGCAGTACTTC. Using reference TRBV7-8 and TRBJ2-7 for the parts outside the CDR3, the full variable domain is GAGVSQSPRYKVAKRGQDVALRCDPISGHVSLFWYQQALGQGPEFLTYFQNEAQLDKSGLPSDRFFAERPEGSVSTLKIQRTQQEDSAVYLCASSPGGGQGYEQYFGPGTRLTVT.

This clonotype was observed many times. The chain uses TRBV12-3 or TRBV12-4 and TRBJ1-1, with 7 positions matching TRBD1. This CDR3 spans 14 amino acids. J was trimmed by 1 base and V by 7 bases; bases with no gene match: 6. Here the CDR3 reads CASKSTGSNTEAFF. For the CDR3, the DNA is TGTGCCAGCAAATCGACAGGGTCGAACACTGAAGCTTTCTTT.

V usage is TRBV6-1 and J usage is TRBJ2-7; D ambiguous. This CDR3 spans 13 amino acids. Germline CDR1 reads MNHNS; CDR2 reads SASEGT. V was pared by 6 bases and J by 5 bases, with 14 bases between. The CDR3 loop reads CASSPHETHEQYF. Written as DNA, the CDR3 is TGTGCCAGCAGCCCACACGAAACCCACGAGCAGTACTTC.

Concerning this clonotype itself: One junction end disagrees with the germline gene, perhaps due to a read error. J is TRBJ2-5 and V is TRBV7-9, with 8 nucleotides matching TRBD1. The CDR3 runs 14 residues. CDR1 SEHNR and CDR2 FQNEAQ come from the germline V gene (reference sequence). CDR3 in DNA: TGTGCCAGCAGCTCCGGACAGGGCGGAGAGACCCTGTACTTC. This gives the protein CASSSGQGGETLYF.

This clonotype was detected many times. The chain carries TRBV12-3 or TRBV12-4 and TRBJ2-7; D ambiguous. CDR3 length: 14 residues. V lost 3 bases and J 6 bases, leaving 15 bases between the germline ends. CDR3 nucleotides: TGTGCCAGCAGTTTCGCGGAGACGGGTTCCGAGCAGTACTTC. Translated: CASSFAETGSEQYF.

This clonotype was seen at least ten times. The chain is built from TRBV6-1 and TRBJ1-2, with 7 bases matching TRBD1. V was clipped by 6 bases and J by 4 bases; unmatched bases: 5. Germline V CDR1 and CDR2: MNHNS, SASEGT. The CDR3 is 13 amino acids. CDR3 coding DNA: TGTGCCAGCAGAGACAGGGACTTCTATGGCTACACCTTC. It encodes CASRDRDFYGYTF.

This clonotype was detected only a few times. This chain uses TRBV11-1 with TRBJ1-1, with D uncertain. The CDR3 extends over 17 amino acids. V was cut by 3 bases and J by 6 bases, with 23 bases left in between. Germline V CDR1 and CDR2: SGHAT, FQDESV (reference sequence). The CDR3 sequence: CASSLNGEPRPDPEAFF. CDR3 nucleotide sequence: TGTGCCAGCAGCTTGAACGGGGAACCACGGCCGGACCCTGAAGCTTTCTTT. Using reference TRBV11-1 and TRBJ1-1 for the parts outside the CDR3, the full variable domain is EAEVAQSPRYKITEKSQAVAFWCDPISGHATLYWYRQILGQGPELLVQFQDESVVDDSQLPKDRFSAERLKGVDSTLKIQPAELGDSAMYLCASSLNGEPRPDPEAFFGQGTRLTVV.

V and J are TRBV20-1 and TRBJ2-5; no definite D call. V gave up 5 bases and J gave up 2 bases, with 9 bases separating them. Per the germline V gene, CDR1 is DFQATT and CDR2 is SNEGSKA (reference sequence). The CDR3 spans 12 residues. The CDR3 nucleotides read TGCAGTGCTTCAGCATTTCAAGAGACCCAGTACTTC. As protein: CSASAFQETQYF.

This clonotype was seen ten or more times. V gene TRBV2 combines with J gene TRBJ2-5, with 12 bases that match TRBD2. CDR1 is SNHLY, CDR2 FYNNEI, per germline. The V gene end was trimmed by 7 bases and the J gene end by 4 bases; junction bases not matched to a gene: 4. CDR3 length: 14 residues. The chain's CDR3 is CASKSTSGRETQYF. The CDR3 nucleotides read TGTGCCAGCAAGTCGACTAGCGGGAGAGAGACCCAGTACTTC. Combining the CDR3 with reference TRBV2 and TRBJ2-5 gives the whole variable domain EPEVTQTPSHQVTQMGQEVILRCVPISNHLYFYWYRQILGQKVEFLVSFYNNEISEKSEIFDDQFSVERPDGSNFTLKIRSTKLEDSAMYFCASKSTSGRETQYFGPGTRLLVL.

Note on this clonotype: This clone may be a read error of a much larger clone one base away. As the CDR3 is not closed by the conserved phenylalanine or tryptophan, this likely results from a read error. The rearrangement links TRBV29-1 to TRBJ1-5; possible D gene TRBD1, 6 bases. The germline gives CDR1 SQVTM, CDR2 ANQGSEA. This CDR3 region has 12 residues. The germline V and J ends were trimmed by 5 bases and 3 bases, with 8 bases remaining between them. CDR3 nucleotide sequence: TGCAGCGTTCGGGACAACAATCAGCCCCAGCATCTT. Its translation: CSVRDNNQPQHL.

V is TRBV6-2 or TRBV6-3 and J is TRBJ2-7, with D unclear. Trimming took 6 bases from V and 5 from J, leaving 17 bases between them. The CDR3 spans 14 residues. CDR1 is MNHEY and CDR2 is SVGEGT in the germline V gene. The CDR3 nucleotides read TGTGCCAGCAGCCTTTTGGGCAGGCCCGACGAGCAGTACTTC. Protein: CASSLLGRPDEQYF.

This clonotype has only a few counts. The chain links TRBV6-4 to TRBJ2-2; 7 nucleotides match TRBD1. V was clipped by 11 bases and J by 0 bases; unmatched bases: 21. Germline CDR1 and CDR2: MRHNA and SNTAGT. The CDR3 loop spans 19 amino acids. As DNA, the CDR3 is TGTGCCTCAGCCGGTCGCCTTACAGGGGTATACGCGAACACCGGGGAGCTGTTTTTT. Its protein is CASAGRLTGVYANTGELFF.

This clonotype was found many times. The chain joins TRBV14 to TRBJ2-7; perhaps TRBD2 as D (6 bases). CDR1 is SGHDN, CDR2 FVKESK, per germline. Trimming removed 5 bases at V and 7 bases at J, with 18 bases between. CDR3 length: 14 residues. The CDR3 bases are TGTGCCAGCAGCGTAGCGGCCATCATGGGGGAGCAGTACTTC. Protein sequence: CASSVAAIMGEQYF.

This clonotype was counted at least ten times. The rearrangement links TRBV5-1 to TRBJ2-7; 7 positions match TRBD1. After removal of 5 bases from V and 5 bases from J, the junction contained 7 bases not matched to a gene. Looked up from germline, CDR1 is SGHRS and CDR2 is YFSETQ. The CDR3 has 13 amino acids. Here the CDR3 reads CASRLRQGDEQYF. CDR3 DNA sequence: TGCGCCAGCAGGCTAAGACAGGGAGACGAGCAGTACTTC.

This clonotype was counted at least ten times. The chain recombines TRBV14 with TRBJ2-2; a possible D gene is TRBD1 (6 bases). CDR1 is SGHDN and CDR2 is FVKESK in the germline V gene. The CDR3 runs to 15 residues. Between the trimmed V and J ends, which lost 1 base and 4 bases, there was a span of 10 bases. Here the CDR3 reads CASSQGQGPTGELFF. The CDR3 DNA sequence: TGTGCCAGCAGCCAAGGGCAGGGGCCCACCGGGGAGCTGTTTTTT.

This clonotype was recorded many times. The rearrangement links TRBV20-1 to TRBJ2-7; 8 bases fit TRBD2. CDR1 is DFQATT, CDR2 SNEGSKA, per germline (reference sequence). The CDR3 is 14 amino acids. After removal of 6 bases from V and 6 bases from J, the junction contained 13 bases not matched to a gene. The CDR3, as DNA: TGCAGTGCCACGGGACCGGGAGGGCCGAGCGAGCAGTACTTC. It translates to CSATGPGGPSEQYF.

The rearrangement links TRBV6-2 or TRBV6-3 to TRBJ2-7; D may be TRBD1 (5 bases). This CDR3 has 19 residues. In germline, CDR1 is MNHEY, CDR2 SVGEGT. V gave up 0 bases and J gave up 0 bases, with 21 bases separating them. The CDR3 here is CASSYSRSLPGPRSYEQYF. The CDR3 coding sequence is TGTGCCAGCAGTTACTCACGGAGCCTTCCAGGGCCCCGCTCCTACGAGCAGTACTTC.

The J gene is TRBJ2-5, the V gene TRBV24-1; a possible D gene is TRBD1 (5 bases). V lost 1 base and J lost 5, with 16 bases in between. From germline, CDR1 is KGHDR and CDR2 SFDVKD. The CDR3 consists of 16 residues. The CDR3 coding sequence is TGTGCCACCAGTGATTTTCGGCAGGGTATGGGGGAGACCCAGTACTTC. Its translation is CATSDFRQGMGETQYF.

This clonotype has at least ten counts. The chain links TRBV6-1 to TRBJ2-1, with 10 positions matching TRBD2. The CDR3 is made up of 18 amino acids. V lost 1 base to trimming and J lost 9 bases; unmatched junction nucleotides: 15. From germline, CDR1 is MNHNS and CDR2 SASEGT. CDR3 coding DNA: TGTGCCAGCAGTGAAGTATACCCTAGCGGGAGTTACATGAGTGAGCAGTTCTTC. Its protein product is CASSEVYPSGSYMSEQFF.

This clonotype came up many times. The chain employs TRBV7-8 and TRBJ2-5; D remains ambiguous. V dropped 3 bases and J dropped 4 bases, with 12 bases sitting between them. Germline-derived CDR1 and CDR2 are SGHVS and FQNEAQ. The CDR3 runs to 14 residues. The DNA of the CDR3 is TGTGCCAGCAGCTTTGGGCCACTAAGAGAGACCCAGTACTTC. This encodes CASSFGPLRETQYF.

This clonotype occurred many times. The chain links TRBV28 to TRBJ2-7, with D unclear. CDR3 length: 14 amino acids. The germline V gene encodes CDR1 MDHEN and CDR2 SYDVKM. Between the trimmed V and J ends, which lost 6 bases and 6 bases, there was a span of 18 bases. CDR3 amino acids: CASRTPTVGFEQYF. DNA of the CDR3: TGTGCCAGCAGAACCCCTACGGTAGGGTTCGAGCAGTACTTC.